This T cell receptor beta chain was captured in a study of cytotoxic CD8 clonotypes in ibrutinib-treated CLL (dated by TCRdb to the early 2020s). Context from the whole study: The cohort included about 15 treatment-naive and approximately eleven relapsed/refractory patients; 17 to 18 were IGHV unmutated. Partial responses were observed in approximately 24 patients and complete responses in 2; after a median follow-up of around 68 months, remission was maintained in 14 patients and progression was observed in around twelve. The response samples were drawn at a median of approximately twelve months into treatment, with a range of about 6 to 36 months. An average of around 250,000 productive templates and approximately 90,000 productive rearrangements was obtained per sample. Longitudinal samples were available for about 30% of the roughly 90 trial participants. Cryopreserved peripheral blood mononuclear cells were collected before treatment, at response, and at either disease progression or sustained remission. Patients were still on ibrutinib when every remission and progressive disease sample was collected. Study-wide findings and limitations: Baseline clonality exceeded that of age-matched healthy donors and correlated strongly with circulating CD8+ T-cell counts. Sampling times were not matched between sustained-remission and progressing patients, and lymph node repertoires were not studied. At ibrutinib response clonality went up, during sustained remission it held steady, and at progression it dropped back toward baseline. Public clonotypes were rare and either shrank or stayed stable during treatment, and the rise in clonality at ibrutinib response reflected expansion of private clonotypes.

This clone came up many times. This receptor's antigen is unknown. Nothing much larger sits one base from this clone, and base qualities are not available. Trimmed from V: 0 bases; trimmed from J: 6 bases; junction bases lacking a gene match: 11. Taken from the germline V gene, the CDR1 and CDR2 loops are LGHNA and YSLEER. The CDR3 covers 18 residues, taking in both the cysteine and the phenylalanine. The read is trimmed to its CDR3 DNA, 54 bases read in frame from base 1. What this sample's time point label stands for: progressive disease on ibrutinib. For TCR beta library preparation, 1.5 to 2.5 micrograms of genomic DNA were extracted from the cryopreserved PBMCs. Longitudinal blood samples from CLL patients on ibrutinib monotherapy were analyzed using high-throughput TCR beta sequencing. The patients were enrolled in a single-center, open-label phase 2 trial of ibrutinib monotherapy. Each clonotype received, on average, approximately 9.9x coverage in deep resolution sequencing performed on a MiSeq, where the target depth lay between 1 in 1 million and 1 in 200,000 T cells. The immunoSEQ hsTCRB Kit was used to generate TCR beta libraries. In the authors' own workflow: ImmunoSEQ Data Assistant and ImmunoSEQ Analyzer were used for data analysis, and V, D and J genes were assigned according to IMGT definitions. Clonality, which ranges from 0 to 1, was calculated as one minus the normalized Shannon entropy of productive rearrangement frequencies. Only overrepresented clonotypes making up at least 0.05% of each patient's repertoire were included in the public clonotype analysis. About twelve repertoires from age-matched healthy donors, obtained from immuneACCESS, served as clonality controls. The clones in this table, taken by TCRdb from immuneACCESS, are in-frame only. Not every clone is retained; where verified, under half of the shortfall comes from an unresolved V gene, and the cause of the rest is unknown. Clonal size and the V and J genes are those of that table, whereas D and trimming came from the DNA. The sample table contains approximately 280,000 clones; only one count was recorded for 76% of them. The ten largest clonotypes hold roughly 5.7% of the sample.

The sample here was PBMCs, taken at disease progression, from a patient treated with ibrutinib. The receptor was isolated from a human donor with chronic lymphocytic leukemia. The sequence joins TRBV4-3 to TRBJ2-1, and TRBD2 aligns with 10 junction nucleotides. The CDR3 reads CASSQDLPSGRLFNEQFF. The sequenced DNA is TGCGCCAGCAGCCAAGATCTCCCTAGCGGGAGACTTTTCAATGAGCAGTTCTTC.